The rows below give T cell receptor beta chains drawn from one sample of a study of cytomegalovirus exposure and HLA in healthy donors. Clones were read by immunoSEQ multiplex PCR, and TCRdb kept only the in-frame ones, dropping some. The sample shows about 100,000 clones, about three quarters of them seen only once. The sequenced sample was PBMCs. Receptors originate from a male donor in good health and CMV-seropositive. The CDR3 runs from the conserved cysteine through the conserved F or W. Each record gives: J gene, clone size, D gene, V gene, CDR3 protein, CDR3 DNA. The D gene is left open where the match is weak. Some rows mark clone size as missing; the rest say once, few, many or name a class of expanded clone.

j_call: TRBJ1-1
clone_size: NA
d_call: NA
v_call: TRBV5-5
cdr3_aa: CASSSLRFTEAFF
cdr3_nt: TGTGCCAGCAGCTCCCTCAGGTTCACTGAAGCTTTCTTT

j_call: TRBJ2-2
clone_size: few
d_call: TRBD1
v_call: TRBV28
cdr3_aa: CASIPGQGLGTGELFF
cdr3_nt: TGTGCCAGCATCCCGGGACAGGGCTTAGGCACCGGGGAGCTGTTTTTT

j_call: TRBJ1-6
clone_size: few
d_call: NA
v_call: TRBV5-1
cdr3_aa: CASSLGQAGEDWYDSYNSPLHF
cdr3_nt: TGCGCCAGCAGCTTGGGACAGGCAGGGGAAGATTGGTATGATTCCTATAATTCACCCCTCCACTTT

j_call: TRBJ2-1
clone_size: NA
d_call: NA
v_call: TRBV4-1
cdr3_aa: CASSQATVSYNEQFF
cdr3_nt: TGCGCCAGCAGCCAAGCCACGGTTTCCTACAATGAGCAGTTCTTC

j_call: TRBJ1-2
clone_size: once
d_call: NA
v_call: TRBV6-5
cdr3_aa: CASRGSTGFDGYTF
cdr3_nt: TGTGCCAGCAGGGGGAGCACAGGGTTTGACGGCTACACCTTC

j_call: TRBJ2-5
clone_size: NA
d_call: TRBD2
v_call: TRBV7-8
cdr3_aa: CASSLGLAGDETQYF
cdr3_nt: TGTGCCAGCAGCCTAGGACTAGCGGGGGACGAGACCCAGTACTTC

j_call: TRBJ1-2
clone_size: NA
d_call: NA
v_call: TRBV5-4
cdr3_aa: CASSLAGLYGYTF
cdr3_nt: TGTGCCAGCAGCTTGGCGGGACTCTATGGCTACACCTTC

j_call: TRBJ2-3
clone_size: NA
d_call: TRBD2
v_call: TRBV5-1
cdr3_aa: CASSSTGGGFTDTQYF
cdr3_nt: TGCGCCAGCAGCTCGACGGGGGGGGGCTTCACAGATACGCAGTATTTT

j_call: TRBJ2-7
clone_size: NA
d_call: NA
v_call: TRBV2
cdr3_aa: CASSVTRSSDEQYF
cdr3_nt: TGTGCCAGCAGTGTCACCAGGTCGTCCGACGAGCAGTACTTC

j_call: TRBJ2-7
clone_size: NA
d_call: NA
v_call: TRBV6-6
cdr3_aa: CASSLGYAGTYEQYF
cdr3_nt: TGTGCCAGCAGCCTCGGTTATGCAGGGACCTACGAGCAGTACTTC

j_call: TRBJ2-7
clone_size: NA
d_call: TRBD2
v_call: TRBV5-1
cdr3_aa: CASSFGNSGGSYEQYF
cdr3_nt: TGCGCCAGCAGCTTTGGTAATAGCGGGGGCTCCTACGAGCAGTACTTC

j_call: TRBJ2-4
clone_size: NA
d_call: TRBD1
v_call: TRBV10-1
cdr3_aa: CASSEGTGINIQYF
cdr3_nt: TGCGCCAGCAGTGAAGGGACAGGGATAAACATTCAGTACTTC

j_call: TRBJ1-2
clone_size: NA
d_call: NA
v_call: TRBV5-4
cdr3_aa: CASSLVGVEGGYTF
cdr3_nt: TGTGCCAGCAGCTTGGTGGGCGTCGAGGGTGGCTACACCTTC

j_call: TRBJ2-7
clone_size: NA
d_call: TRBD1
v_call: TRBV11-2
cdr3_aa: CASSLAGTGDEQYF
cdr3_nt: TGTGCCAGCAGCTTAGCCGGGACAGGGGACGAGCAGTACTTC

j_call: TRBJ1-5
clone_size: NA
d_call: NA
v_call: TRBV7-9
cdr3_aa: CSSSFGALGNQPQHF
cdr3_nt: TGTTCCAGCAGCTTTGGGGCTCTTGGCAATCAGCCCCAGCATTTT

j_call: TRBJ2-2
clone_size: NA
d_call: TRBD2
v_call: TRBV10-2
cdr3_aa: CASSEPGGLSGELFF
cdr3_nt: TGCGCCAGCAGTGAGCCGGGGGGACTCAGCGGGGAGCTGTTTTTT

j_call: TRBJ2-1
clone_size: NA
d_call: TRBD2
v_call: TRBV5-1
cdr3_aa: CASSRGVAGYNEQFF
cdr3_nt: TGCGCCAGCAGCCGGGGGGTAGCGGGCTACAATGAGCAGTTCTTC

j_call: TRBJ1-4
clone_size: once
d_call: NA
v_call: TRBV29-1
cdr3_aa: CSACQQVNEKLFF
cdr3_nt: TGCAGCGCTTGCCAACAGGTTAATGAAAAACTGTTTTTT

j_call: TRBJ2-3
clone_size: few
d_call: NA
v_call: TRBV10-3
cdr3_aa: CAISLTGASTDTQYF
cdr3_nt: TGTGCCATCAGTCTGACAGGCGCTAGCACAGATACGCAGTATTTT

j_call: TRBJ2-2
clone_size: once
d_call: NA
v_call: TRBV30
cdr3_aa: CAWSVRRTGELFF
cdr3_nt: TGTGCCTGGAGTGTACGGCGGACCGGGGAGCTGTTTTTT

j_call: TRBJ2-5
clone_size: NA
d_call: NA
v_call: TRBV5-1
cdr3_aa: CASSLEYGGGFQETQYF
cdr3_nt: TGCGCCAGCAGCTTGGAATACGGGGGAGGCTTCCAAGAGACCCAGTACTTC

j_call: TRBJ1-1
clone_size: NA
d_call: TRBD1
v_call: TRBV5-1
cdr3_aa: CASSIGQGAHTEAFF
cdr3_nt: TGCGCCAGCAGCATCGGACAGGGTGCGCACACTGAAGCTTTCTTT

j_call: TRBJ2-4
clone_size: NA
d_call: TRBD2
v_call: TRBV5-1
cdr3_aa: CASSPGTSGGARNIQYF
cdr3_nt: TGCGCCAGCAGCCCAGGGACTAGCGGGGGGGCCAGGAACATTCAGTACTTC

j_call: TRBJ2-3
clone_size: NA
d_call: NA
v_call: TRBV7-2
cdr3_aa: CASSPEGTAGWNTQYF
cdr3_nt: TGTGCCAGCAGCCCCGAAGGGACTGCGGGCTGGAATACGCAGTATTTT

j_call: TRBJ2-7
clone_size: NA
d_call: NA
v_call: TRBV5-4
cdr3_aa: CASSAETGRSYEQYF
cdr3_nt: TGTGCCAGCAGCGCGGAGACAGGGAGGTCCTACGAGCAGTACTTC

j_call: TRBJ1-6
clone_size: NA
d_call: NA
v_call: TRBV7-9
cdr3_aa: CASSRGNSPLHF
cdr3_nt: TGTGCCAGCAGCCGGGGTAATTCACCCCTCCACTTT

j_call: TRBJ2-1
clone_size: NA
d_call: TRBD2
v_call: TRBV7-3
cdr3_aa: CASSSGTMDEQFF
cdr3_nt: TGTGCCAGCAGCTCGGGGACTATGGATGAGCAGTTCTTC

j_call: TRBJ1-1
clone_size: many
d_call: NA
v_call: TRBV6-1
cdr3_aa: CASSRTDEQSEAFF
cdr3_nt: TGTGCCAGCAGTCGGACAGACGAACAAAGTGAAGCTTTCTTT

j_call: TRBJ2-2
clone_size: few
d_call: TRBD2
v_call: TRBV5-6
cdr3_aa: CASSLTAGANTGELFF
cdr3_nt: TGTGCCAGCAGCTTGACAGCGGGGGCGAACACCGGGGAGCTGTTTTTT

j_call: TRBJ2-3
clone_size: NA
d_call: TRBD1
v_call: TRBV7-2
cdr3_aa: CASSPDRGLSTDTQYF
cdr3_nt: TGTGCCAGCAGCCCCGACAGGGGACTGAGCACAGATACGCAGTATTTT

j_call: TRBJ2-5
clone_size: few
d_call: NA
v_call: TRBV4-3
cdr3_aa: CASSQGGGNAETQYF
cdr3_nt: TGCGCCAGCAGCCAGGGAGGTGGGAATGCGGAGACCCAGTACTTC

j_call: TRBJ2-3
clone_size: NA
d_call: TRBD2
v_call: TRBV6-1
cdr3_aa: CASSGLAGEADTQYF
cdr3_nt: TGTGCCAGCAGTGGACTAGCGGGGGAGGCAGATACGCAGTATTTT

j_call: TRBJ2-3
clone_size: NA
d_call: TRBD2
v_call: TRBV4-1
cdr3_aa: CASSQEEGGGTYTGTQYF
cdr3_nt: TGCGCCAGCAGCCAGGAGGAGGGCGGGGGGACCTACACGGGTACGCAGTATTTT

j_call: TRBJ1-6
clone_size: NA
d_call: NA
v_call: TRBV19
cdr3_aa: CASTAGDGGNSPLHF
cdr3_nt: TGTGCCAGTACGGCAGGGGATGGAGGCAATTCACCCCTCCACTTT

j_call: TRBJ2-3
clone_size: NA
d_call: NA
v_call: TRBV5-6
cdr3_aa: CASSALGGSTDTQYF
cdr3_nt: TGTGCCAGCAGCGCCTTGGGGGGTAGCACAGATACGCAGTATTTT

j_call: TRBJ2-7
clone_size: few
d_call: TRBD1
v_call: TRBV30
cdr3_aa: CAWRNRGTSYEQYF
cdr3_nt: TGTGCCTGGAGAAACAGGGGGACCAGCTACGAGCAGTACTTC

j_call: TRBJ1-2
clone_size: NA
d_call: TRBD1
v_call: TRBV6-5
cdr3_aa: CASRRDGTGGGYTF
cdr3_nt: TGTGCCAGCAGGCGCGACGGGACAGGGGGAGGCTACACCTTC

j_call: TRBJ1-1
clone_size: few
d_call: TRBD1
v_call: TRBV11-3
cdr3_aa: CASSHQTGTGMNTEAFF
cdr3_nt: TGTGCCAGCAGCCATCAAACCGGGACAGGGATGAACACTGAAGCTTTCTTT

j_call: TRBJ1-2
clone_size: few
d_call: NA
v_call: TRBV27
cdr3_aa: CASSPTLASGYTF
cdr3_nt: TGTGCCAGCAGTCCCACTTTAGCATCGGGCTACACCTTC

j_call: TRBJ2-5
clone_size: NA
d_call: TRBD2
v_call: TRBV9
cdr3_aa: CASSVGYAGVETQYF
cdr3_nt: TGTGCCAGCAGCGTTGGGTATGCGGGGGTCGAGACCCAGTACTTC

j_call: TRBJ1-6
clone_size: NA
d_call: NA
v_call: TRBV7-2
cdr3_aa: CASSSSYNSPLHF
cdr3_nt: TGTGCCAGCAGCTCTTCGTATAATTCACCCCTCCACTTT

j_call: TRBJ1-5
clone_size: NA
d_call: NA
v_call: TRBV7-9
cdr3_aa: CASSLGQDQPQHF
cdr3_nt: TGTGCCAGCAGCTTAGGCCAGGATCAGCCCCAGCATTTT

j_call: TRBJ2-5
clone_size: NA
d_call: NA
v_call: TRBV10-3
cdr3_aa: CAISETSETQYF
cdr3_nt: TGTGCCATCAGTGAGACATCTGAGACCCAGTACTTC

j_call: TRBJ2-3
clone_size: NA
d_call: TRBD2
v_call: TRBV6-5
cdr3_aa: CASSYEGGGASDTQYF
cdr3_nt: TGTGCCAGCAGTTACGAGGGCGGGGGGGCGTCAGATACGCAGTATTTT

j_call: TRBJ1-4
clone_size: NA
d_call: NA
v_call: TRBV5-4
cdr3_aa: CASSRTTTNEKLFF
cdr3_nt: TGTGCCAGCAGCCGGACAACAACTAATGAAAAACTGTTTTTT

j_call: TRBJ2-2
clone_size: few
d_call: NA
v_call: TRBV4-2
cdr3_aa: CASSQLDTDTGELFF
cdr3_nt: TGTGCCAGCAGCCAATTAGACACCGACACCGGGGAGCTGTTTTTT

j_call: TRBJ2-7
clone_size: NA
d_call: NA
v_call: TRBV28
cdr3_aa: CASTPGGTYEQYF
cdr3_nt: TGTGCCAGCACCCCGGGCGGGACCTACGAGCAGTACTTC

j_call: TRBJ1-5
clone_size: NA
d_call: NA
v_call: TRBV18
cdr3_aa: CASSSDRSSGPQHF
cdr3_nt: TGTGCCAGCTCATCCGACAGGTCTAGTGGGCCCCAGCATTTT

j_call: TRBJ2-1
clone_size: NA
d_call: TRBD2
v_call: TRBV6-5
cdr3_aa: CASSYSAGGLNEQFF
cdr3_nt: TGTGCCAGCAGTTACTCCGCCGGGGGGTTGAATGAGCAGTTCTTC

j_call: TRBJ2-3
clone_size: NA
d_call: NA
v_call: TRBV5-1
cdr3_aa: CASSPGASTDTQYF
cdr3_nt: TGCGCCAGCAGCCCGGGAGCTAGCACAGATACGCAGTATTTT

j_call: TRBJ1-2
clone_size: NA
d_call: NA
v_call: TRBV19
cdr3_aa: CASSTTGHGYTF
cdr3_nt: TGTGCCAGTAGTACAACAGGACATGGCTACACCTTC

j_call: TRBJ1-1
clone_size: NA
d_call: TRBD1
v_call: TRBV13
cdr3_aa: CASSSSREWDSMNTEAFF
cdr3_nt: TGTGCCAGCAGCTCTAGCCGGGAGTGGGACAGTATGAACACTGAAGCTTTCTTT

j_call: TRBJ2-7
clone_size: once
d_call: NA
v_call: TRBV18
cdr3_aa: CASSPGGPSGYEQYF
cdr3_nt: TGTGCCAGCTCACCGGGGGGGCCTAGCGGCTACGAGCAGTACTTC

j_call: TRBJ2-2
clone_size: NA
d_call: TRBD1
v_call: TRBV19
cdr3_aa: CASSSGQGLGGELFF
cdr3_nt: TGTGCCAGTAGTAGTGGACAGGGTTTGGGCGGGGAGCTGTTTTTT

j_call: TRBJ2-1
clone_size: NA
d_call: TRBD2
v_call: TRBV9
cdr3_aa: CASSVDSGGNNEQFF
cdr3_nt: TGTGCCAGCAGCGTAGACAGCGGGGGCAACAATGAGCAGTTCTTC

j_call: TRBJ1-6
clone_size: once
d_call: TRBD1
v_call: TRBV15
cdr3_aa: CATSGRTGDNSPLHF
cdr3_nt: TGTGCCACCAGCGGCAGGACAGGAGATAATTCACCCCTCCACTTT